This is a list of T cell receptor beta chains from one sample in a study of T cells in tuberculosis. Only in-frame clones appear in the TCRdb table, and some are missing; sequencing was by immunoSEQ multiplex PCR. The sample lists nearly 35,000 clones, roughly 92% seen once, with about 2.2% in the top ten. The sample taken for sequencing was PBMCs. The receptor source for this set is a donor between 5 and 29 years old with latent tuberculosis or without tuberculosis infection. The CDR3 runs from the conserved cysteine through the conserved F or W.

j_gene: TRBJ2-5
v_gene: TRBV28
CDR3aa: CASSLATARGETQYF

j_gene: TRBJ2-1
v_gene: TRBV5-1
CDR3aa: CASSRPVLAGAYNEQFF

j_gene: TRBJ2-2
v_gene: TRBV19
CDR3aa: CASRDSGELFF

j_gene: TRBJ1-3
v_gene: TRBV7-2
CDR3aa: CASSAFTGSGNTIYF

j_gene: TRBJ2-1
v_gene: TRBV25-1
CDR3aa: CASSRGLEQFF

j_gene: TRBJ2-7
v_gene: TRBV30
CDR3aa: CAWSVLRTGVSYEQYF

j_gene: TRBJ2-1
v_gene: TRBV29-1
CDR3aa: CSVEGQGSRGGQFF

j_gene: TRBJ2-3
v_gene: TRBV9
CDR3aa: CASSATSGSGKGTDTQYF

j_gene: TRBJ1-2
v_gene: TRBV7-2
CDR3aa: CASSLAGSGYGYTF

j_gene: TRBJ2-6
v_gene: TRBV15
CDR3aa: CATSRLPRGPGANVLTF

j_gene: TRBJ2-1
v_gene: TRBV18
CDR3aa: CASSLGTYNEQFF

j_gene: TRBJ2-6
v_gene: TRBV7-2
CDR3aa: CASSLGPGAGANVLTF

j_gene: TRBJ2-5
v_gene: TRBV7-2
CDR3aa: CASSLTGNQETQYF

j_gene: TRBJ2-7
v_gene: TRBV29-1
CDR3aa: CSVEGGGYGEQYF

j_gene: TRBJ1-1
v_gene: TRBV7-2
CDR3aa: CASSLRQGSVSAFF

j_gene: TRBJ2-7
v_gene: TRBV6-5
CDR3aa: CASSYSKGAYSYEQYF

j_gene: TRBJ1-1
v_gene: TRBV20-1
CDR3aa: CSALSEAFF

j_gene: TRBJ1-2
v_gene: TRBV7-2
CDR3aa: CASSLFREGGGGYTF

j_gene: TRBJ2-7
v_gene: TRBV4-1
CDR3aa: CASSDRQGYEQYF

j_gene: TRBJ2-5
v_gene: TRBV27
CDR3aa: CASSHWTGREETQYF

j_gene: TRBJ2-7
v_gene: TRBV2
CDR3aa: CASTLGGPKVEQYF

j_gene: TRBJ2-4
v_gene: TRBV19
CDR3aa: CASSMSVAKNIQYF

j_gene: TRBJ2-5
v_gene: TRBV15
CDR3aa: CATSRDNRPFQETQYF

j_gene: TRBJ1-2
v_gene: TRBV5-1
CDR3aa: CASSLTAIGTEGGYTF

j_gene: TRBJ2-7
v_gene: TRBV5-1
CDR3aa: CASSSKWGTSSYEQYF

j_gene: TRBJ1-2
v_gene: TRBV6-5
CDR3aa: CASRITGQSDYGYTF

j_gene: TRBJ2-5
v_gene: TRBV10-3
CDR3aa: CAISEGGGRSQETQYF

j_gene: TRBJ2-7
v_gene: TRBV27
CDR3aa: CASSPGQYLGEQYF

j_gene: TRBJ2-4
v_gene: TRBV2
CDR3aa: CASGGNIQYF